The rows below give T cell receptor beta chains drawn from one sample of a study of cytomegalovirus exposure and HLA in healthy donors. Libraries were prepared by immunoSEQ multiplex PCR; TCRdb keeps only in-frame clonotypes and omits some of them. The data show about 150,000 clones, approximately 83% seen once. The sequencing sample was made of PBMCs. These receptor sequences come from a boy aged 2 to 10 in good health and CMV-seronegative. Each CDR3 is given with its conserved first and last residue. A D gene is named only where the DNA matches it firmly. Size values are once, few and many counts, or a class for expanded clones, and some rows have none.

v_call	d_call	clone_size	j_call	cdr3_nt	cdr3_aa
TRBV30	-	-	TRBJ2-3	TGTGCCTGGAGTGAAGCCCCGCCGGGAGCTAAATATTTT	CAWSEAPPGAKYF
TRBV4-1	-	-	TRBJ1-2	TGCGCCAGCAGCCCCCAAGAGGACAGATTTCATGGCTACACCTTC	CASSPQEDRFHGYTF
TRBV30	-	-	TRBJ1-1	TGTGCTTTCACGGGAGCCAGCACTGAAGCTTTCTTT	CAFTGASTEAFF
TRBV7-9	-	-	TRBJ2-6	TGTGCCAGCAGCCCCCCCCTCTCTGGGGCCAACGTCCTGACTTTC	CASSPPLSGANVLTF
TRBV5-1	TRBD1	once	TRBJ1-2	TGCGCCAGCAGCGTAGGACAGGTTGGCTACACCTTC	CASSVGQVGYTF
TRBV5-5	-	-	TRBJ1-1	TGTGCCAGCAGCAATTGGGGAGGGTACGAGATCCGGGATGAAGCTTTCTTT	CASSNWGGYEIRDEAFF
TRBV7-2	TRBD1	-	TRBJ1-1	TGTGCCACCGACAGGGCGAACACTGAAGCTTTCTTT	CATDRANTEAFF
TRBV27	TRBD2	-	TRBJ2-3	TGTGCCAGCGCCCATGCGGGGAGCGGGAGGGATACGCAGTATTTT	CASAHAGSGRDTQYF
TRBV19	-	once	TRBJ1-3	TGTGCCACCGCGAAGGGGGACGGCAGCTCTGGAAACACCATATATTTT	CATAKGDGSSGNTIYF
TRBV7-2	TRBD2	-	TRBJ2-3	TGTGCCAGCAGCTCAGGGACTAGCGGGGTAGGATATACGCAGTATTTT	CASSSGTSGVGYTQYF
TRBV30	-	-	TRBJ1-2	TGTGCCTGGAGTGGTGGCATTGGCTACACCTTC	CAWSGGIGYTF
TRBV11-3	-	-	TRBJ1-1	TGTGCCAGCAGCGGAGGGGACGGCTCTGAAGCTTTCTTT	CASSGGDGSEAFF
TRBV29-1	-	few	TRBJ2-5	TGCAGCGTTGTGGGGAGGTCGGGGCCTAAACTCCAAGAGACCCAGTACTTC	CSVVGRSGPKLQETQYF
TRBV6-1	-	-	TRBJ1-3	TGTGCCAGCGAGGTAGTACCCATCTCTGGAAACACCATATATTTT	CASEVVPISGNTIYF
TRBV7-8	TRBD1	-	TRBJ1-1	TGTGCCACCATACCGGGACAGGGGAACACTGAAGCTTTCTTT	CATIPGQGNTEAFF
TRBV5-4	TRBD1	once	TRBJ2-7	TGTGCCAGCAGTGCGGACAGGGGTTCCTACGAGCAGTACTTC	CASSADRGSYEQYF
TRBV7-9	TRBD1	-	TRBJ2-5	TGTGCCAGCAGCCCTGGACAGGGGGCGGGGGAGACCCAGTACTTC	CASSPGQGAGETQYF
TRBV29-1	TRBD2	-	TRBJ2-3	TGCAGCGTCCCCGCGGGGGGGAGGATGGATACGCAGTATTTT	CSVPAGGRMDTQYF
TRBV7-3	-	once	TRBJ2-5	TGTGCCAGCAGCCAGGGCGGGGCGAAGGAGACCCAGTACTTC	CASSQGGAKETQYF
TRBV30	-	-	TRBJ1-1	TGTGCCCGGGCTGCACACACAGGATTGAACACTGAAGCTTTCTTT	CARAAHTGLNTEAFF
TRBV29-1	TRBD1	once	TRBJ2-5	TGCAGCGGTAGGGACAGGGGGCGCGCAGGAGAGACCCAGTACTTC	CSGRDRGRAGETQYF
TRBV5-4	TRBD2	-	TRBJ2-7	TGTGCCAGCAGGCCTAGCGGGGCAAACTCCTACGAGCAGTACTTC	CASRPSGANSYEQYF
TRBV5-1	TRBD1	-	TRBJ1-1	TGCGCCAGCAGCTTGGGAGGGACAGTGAACACTGAAGCTTTCTTT	CASSLGGTVNTEAFF
TRBV9	-	-	TRBJ1-4	TGTGCCAGCAGCACGCGCGGGGGGCGGGCAACTAATGAAAAACTGTTTTTT	CASSTRGGRATNEKLFF
TRBV7-6	TRBD1	-	TRBJ2-1	TGTGCCAGCAGCTTAAGGGGACAGGGGGACAATGAGCAGTTCTTC	CASSLRGQGDNEQFF
TRBV14	TRBD1	-	TRBJ1-2	TGTGCCAGCAGCCAAAGTCGGACAGGGGATGGCTACACCTTC	CASSQSRTGDGYTF
TRBV9	-	-	TRBJ1-3	TGTGCCAGCAGCCCCCCGCAGGGGTCTGGAAACACCATATATTTT	CASSPPQGSGNTIYF
TRBV5-4	-	-	TRBJ1-2	TGTGCCAGCAGCCCTGGGGGGTCGGGTGGCTACACCTTC	CASSPGGSGGYTF
TRBV19	-	-	TRBJ1-1	TGTGCCAGTAGTTGGACAGACAGGAACACTGAAGCTTTCTTT	CASSWTDRNTEAFF
TRBV18	TRBD2	few	TRBJ2-3	TGTGCCAGCTCACAAAATGGACTAGCTGATACGCAGTATTTT	CASSQNGLADTQYF
TRBV27	-	-	TRBJ2-3	TGTGCCAGCAGCACCGGACAGAGCACAGATACGCAGTATTTT	CASSTGQSTDTQYF
TRBV28	TRBD2	-	TRBJ2-1	TGTGCCAGCAGTTTAGGGCCGAGCGGGACCTCCTACAATGAGCAGTTCTTC	CASSLGPSGTSYNEQFF
TRBV7-2	-	-	TRBJ1-6	TGTGCCAGCAGCTTCATACGGGCGGGTGCCTATAATTCACCCCTCCACTTT	CASSFIRAGAYNSPLHF
TRBV20-1	-	-	TRBJ2-1	TGCAGTGTTACTTCCGGGGGGCAGTTCTTC	CSVTSGGQFF
TRBV14	-	-	TRBJ2-4	TGTGCCAGCAGCCTAGGACTGAGGGACATTCAGTACTTC	CASSLGLRDIQYF
TRBV6-1	TRBD1	-	TRBJ2-2	TGTGCCAGCAGTGACAGGGGGCGGATCGGGGAGCTGTTTTTT	CASSDRGRIGELFF
TRBV4-1	TRBD1	-	TRBJ1-2	TGCGCCAGCAGCCACCCTCCCGGGACAGGGAATCCTAAGGAAGGCTACACCTTC	CASSHPPGTGNPKEGYTF
TRBV12-5	TRBD1	-	TRBJ2-7	TGTGCTAGTGGCTCGACAGGGCTCTCCTACGAGCAGTACTTC	CASGSTGLSYEQYF
TRBV6-1	-	-	TRBJ1-2	TGTGCCAGCACCCCGACAAACTATGGCTACACCTTC	CASTPTNYGYTF
TRBV7-7	TRBD2	-	TRBJ2-5	TGTGCTAGCAGCTTAGGAAGCGGGAGTGTTGCAGAGACCCAGTACTTC	CASSLGSGSVAETQYF
TRBV7-9	TRBD1	-	TRBJ1-2	TGTGCCGGTACTGGACAGGGGGTTTATGGCTACACCTTC	CAGTGQGVYGYTF
TRBV30	-	-	TRBJ1-1	TGTGCCTGGAGTGTCAGGGAGAACACTGAAGCTTTCTTT	CAWSVRENTEAFF
TRBV7-6	-	-	TRBJ2-1	TGTGCCAGCAGCCCTCGGGTAGCGGCGCAACCAAACTCCTACAATGAGCAGTTCTTC	CASSPRVAAQPNSYNEQFF
TRBV27	TRBD2	-	TRBJ2-3	TGTGCCAGTAGACTAGCGGGAGGGCCATTCGCAGATACGCAGTATTTT	CASRLAGGPFADTQYF
TRBV19	-	-	TRBJ1-5	TGTGCCAGTAGTATCCTGGCAGGGAGCAATCAGCCCCAGCATTTT	CASSILAGSNQPQHF
TRBV5-4	TRBD2	few	TRBJ2-1	TGTGCCAGCAGCCCAGGACTAGCGGGAGATAATGAGCAGTTCTTC	CASSPGLAGDNEQFF